Below are 21 T cell receptor beta chains sequenced from a single sample in a study of memory CD4+ T cells and cytomegalovirus serostatus (dated by TCRdb to 2018 to 2020). The method was the immunoSEQ multiplex PCR assay. As stored in TCRdb, this immuneACCESS dataset retains in-frame rearrangements with V and J assigned. A fraction of the clones does not appear; measured against another copy, unresolved V genes explain less than half of the discrepancy, and the remainder lacks a known reason. This sample gives 27,000 or so clones in total; 76% of them show up just once. The leading ten clones occupy around 1.1% of the sample. Single viable CD3+CD4+CD8-CD45RO+ cells were sorted as memory CD4+ T cells on a FACSAria II. The sample taken for sequencing was memory CD4+ T cells from blood. The source is an adult in good health and CMV-seronegative.

This chain links TRBV5-8 with TRBJ2-1; TRBD2 aligns across 11 bases. The CDR3 runs 16 residues. The junction had 8 bases not matched to a gene; V was cut back by 3 bases and J by 6 bases. CDR1 and CDR2 (germline): SGHTS, YDEGEE. CDR3 coding DNA: TGTGCCAGCAGCTCCAGACTAGCGGGATCATTCAATGAGCAGTTCTTC. This gives the protein CASSSRLAGSFNEQFF. The full variable domain, with the rest looked up from reference TRBV5-8 and TRBJ2-1, is EAGVTQSPTHLIKTRGQQATLRCSPISGHTSVYWYQQALGLGLQFLLWYDEGEERNRGNFPPRFSGRQFPNYSSELNVNALELEDSALYLCASSSRLAGSFNEQFFGPGTRLTVL.

The chain combines TRBV7-9 with TRBJ1-2, with TRBD1 identical over 7 bases. Unmatched junction bases numbered 10, after V lost 3 bases and J lost 6 bases. Germline loops: CDR1 SEHNR, CDR2 FQNEAQ (reference sequence). There are 15 residues in the CDR3. CDR3 sequence (DNA): TGTGCCAGCAGCTTCAACGCGGGGACAGTTAATGGCTACACCTTC. Protein product: CASSFNAGTVNGYTF.

The table lists this clone with a count of one. The V call is TRBV4-3, the J call TRBJ2-7, with D possibly matching TRBD1 (5 bases). CDR1 is LGHNA and CDR2 is YSLEER in the germline V gene. CDR3 length equals 16 residues. V lost 0 bases and J 0 bases, leaving 12 bases between the germline ends. The CDR3 sequence is CASSQDGQGSSYEQYF. The CDR3 DNA reads as TGCGCCAGCAGCCAAGATGGCCAGGGATCCTCCTACGAGCAGTACTTC.

V and J are TRBV10-2 and TRBJ1-6, with no clear D. The CDR3 consists of 16 residues. Trimming cost V 8 bases and J 0 bases, with 14 bases left between them. Germline CDR1 is WSHSY and CDR2 is SAAADI. The CDR3 DNA follows: TGCGCCAGCGGGGTGGACGGGAGCTCCTATAATTCACCCCTCCACTTT. Translated: CASGVDGSSYNSPLHF.

J is TRBJ2-1 and V is TRBV6-6; D is tentatively TRBD1 or TRBD2 (5 bases each). Trimming left V 8 bases short and J 3 bases short, with 8 bases between. There are 12 residues in the CDR3. Germline values: CDR1 MNHNY, CDR2 SVGAGI (reference sequence). The CDR3 DNA sequence: TGTGCCAGCTGGGACCGCTACAATGAGCAGTTCTTC. Translating it yields CASWDRYNEQFF.

The chain joins TRBV6-4 to TRBJ1-2, with D perhaps matching TRBD1 (5 bases). Per germline, CDR1 MRHNA and CDR2 SNTAGT. The CDR3 is 12 residues long. V was pared by 2 bases and J by 7 bases, with 8 bases between. Written as DNA, the CDR3 is TGTGCCAGCAGTGACAGGGGTATTGGCTACACCTTC. Translation: CASSDRGIGYTF.

V is TRBV7-9 and J is TRBJ1-5; TRBD1 might be the D (6 bases). CDR1 is SEHNR and CDR2 is FQNEAQ in the germline V gene (reference sequence). CDR3 length: 14 amino acids. Trimming took off 3 bases at V and 4 bases at J, with 10 bases between the two ends. Here the CDR3 reads CASSFEGVNQPQHF. Here the CDR3 DNA reads TGTGCCAGCAGCTTCGAGGGGGTGAATCAGCCCCAGCATTTT.

This chain joins TRBV19 and TRBJ2-1; D is unresolved. The CDR3 spans 12 residues. The V gene's germline CDR1 is LNHDA and CDR2 SQIVND (reference sequence). V lost 1 base and J 8 bases, leaving 6 bases between the germline ends. The CDR3 loop reads CASSIAGYEQFF. The CDR3 DNA sequence: TGTGCCAGTAGTATAGCGGGCTATGAGCAGTTCTTC. The variable domain in full, with the rest retrieved from reference TRBV19 and TRBJ2-1, is DGGITQSPKYLFRKEGQNVTLSCEQNLNHDAMYWYRQDPGQGLRLIYYSQIVNDFQKGDIAEGYSVSREKKESFPLTVTSAQKNPTAFYLCASSIAGYEQFFGPGTRLTVL.

The chain has TRBV5-4 and TRBJ1-1; D is unresolved. CDR1 is SGHNT, CDR2 YYREEE, per germline (reference sequence). V lost 2 bases and J lost 1, with 9 bases in between. This CDR3 is built from 14 residues. The CDR3 sequence is CASSLFVANTEAFF. The CDR3, as DNA: TGTGCCAGCAGCTTATTTGTAGCGAACACTGAAGCTTTCTTT. The variable domain in full, with the rest retrieved from reference TRBV5-4 and TRBJ1-1, is ETGVTQSPTHLIKTRGQQVTLRCSSQSGHNTVSWYQQALGQGPQFIFQYYREEENGRGNFPPRFSGLQFPNYSSELNVNALELDDSALYLCASSLFVANTEAFFGQGTRLTVV.

The chain has TRBV11-2 and TRBJ2-7; possibly TRBD1 or TRBD2 for D (5 bases each). The CDR3 runs 15 residues. Germline CDR1 is SGHAT and CDR2 is FQNNGV. Trimming took off 2 bases at V and 6 bases at J, with 17 bases between the two ends. The CDR3 reads CASSLQGAGSIEQYF. For the CDR3, the DNA is TGTGCCAGCAGCTTACAGGGAGCTGGCAGCATCGAGCAGTACTTC.

This chain links TRBV30 with TRBJ1-6, with D tentatively TRBD1 (5 bases). The CDR3 sequence is 14 residues long. Germline V CDR1 and CDR2: GTSNPN, SVGIG (reference sequence). Trimming cost V 3 bases and J 9 bases, with 15 bases left between them. CDR3: CAWSWTRTVSPLHF. As DNA, the CDR3 is TGTGCCTGGAGCTGGACAAGGACGGTTTCACCCCTCCACTTT.

This clone showed up just a few times. The chain employs TRBV19 and TRBJ1-1; 8 bases fit TRBD1. V lost 7 bases to trimming and J lost 0 bases; unmatched junction nucleotides: 7. The CDR3 extends over 15 amino acids. Germline values: CDR1 LNHDA, CDR2 SQIVND (reference sequence). The CDR3 is CASTKQGVMNTEAFF. CDR3 nucleotide sequence: TGTGCCAGTACCAAACAGGGGGTTATGAACACTGAAGCTTTCTTT.

The rearrangement links TRBV4-1 to TRBJ1-2; D is ambiguous. V was cut by 0 bases and J by 8 bases, with 13 bases left in between. The length of the CDR3 is 14 residues. Germline V gene sequence: CDR1 MGHRA, CDR2 YSYEKL. The CDR3 nucleotides are TGCGCCAGCAGCCAAGATAGCCCGCGCGACGGCTACACCTTC. This codes for CASSQDSPRDGYTF.

The J gene is TRBJ1-4, the V gene TRBV28; 12 bases map to TRBD1. V shed 5 bases, J shed 8 bases, and the junction held 6 bases outside the gene matches. Germline CDR1 and CDR2: MDHEN and SYDVKM. The CDR3 is made up of 15 amino acids. The CDR3 loop is CASSPGTGGLEKLFF. The CDR3 DNA is TGTGCCAGCAGTCCTGGGACAGGGGGCTTGGAAAAACTGTTTTTT.

The chain has TRBV5-4 and TRBJ2-5, with TRBD2 matching over 9 bases. The assigned J gene may be wrong: the sequence end matches TRBJ2-7 better. This CDR3 is 15 amino acids long. Per the germline V gene, CDR1 is SGHNT and CDR2 is YYREEE (reference sequence). The CDR3 protein is CASSSPGLADYEQYF. In DNA form, the CDR3 reads TGTGCCAGCAGCTCGCCGGGACTAGCAGACTACGAGCAGTACTTC.

The CDR3 loop is CASSLSPTQETQYF. DNA for the CDR3: TGTGCCAGCAGCTTATCCCCCACACAAGAGACCCAGTACTTC. This sequence joins TRBV7-2 and TRBJ2-5; D gene unclear. This CDR3 is built from 14 residues. Germline V gene data show CDR1 as SGHTA and CDR2 as FQGNSA. Trimming took off 2 bases at V and 2 bases at J, with 9 bases between the two ends.

This chain uses TRBV2 with TRBJ2-1, with a tentative D call TRBD1 (6 bases). V was clipped by 7 bases and J by 5 bases, with 21 bases between them. The CDR3 spans 16 residues. The germline CDR1 and CDR2 sequences are SNHLY and FYNNEI. The CDR3 is CASKELEGTTDNEQFF. The CDR3 nucleotides are TGTGCCAGCAAAGAACTCGAGGGGACAACAGACAATGAGCAGTTCTTC.

The CDR3 bases are TGTGCCAGCAGTCCCTCCAACGGGTCACCCCTCCACTTT. Residues: CASSPSNGSPLHF. The J gene is TRBJ1-6, the V gene TRBV6-4; D is unclear. With 5 bases removed from V and 10 bases from J, the gap between germline ends came to 12 bases. The V gene's germline CDR1 is MRHNA and CDR2 SNTAGT. The CDR3 has 13 residues.

In its sample, this clone was seen once. This rearrangement joins TRBV10-3 to TRBJ2-5; D remains ambiguous. The CDR3 is 13 residues long. Germline CDR1 ENHRY, CDR2 SYGVKD. Trimming pared 4 bases from V and 2 bases from J, leaving 8 bases between. CDR3 nucleotides: TGTGCCATCAGTGTTCGTTGGCAAGAGACCCAGTACTTC. It yields the protein CAISVRWQETQYF.

The V gene is TRBV19, the J gene TRBJ2-2; TRBD2 matches at 7 bases. V shed 5 bases, J shed 4 bases, and the junction held 4 bases outside the gene matches. Germline CDR1 and CDR2: LNHDA and SQIVND (reference sequence). The CDR3 loop spans 14 amino acids. CDR3 amino acids: CASSWGGATGELFF. The CDR3 DNA follows: TGTGCCAGTAGTTGGGGGGGAGCCACCGGGGAGCTGTTTTTT.

The CDR3: CASSYLAAPPQHF. For the CDR3, the DNA is TGTGCCAGCAGCTACCTCGCTGCTCCGCCCCAGCATTTT. This chain links TRBV6-5 with TRBJ1-5; D is undetermined. From germline, CDR1 is MNHEY and CDR2 SVGAGI. The CDR3 contains 13 residues. Trimming took 6 bases from V and 9 from J, leaving 15 bases between them.